These T cell receptor beta chains were read from a single sample in a study of blood T cell repertoires in COVID-19. Measured with immunoSEQ multiplex PCR; TCRdb has only the in-frame clones, and not every one. In the table there are approximately 350,000 clones, roughly 87% of which are singletons. The sample comprised PBMCs or T cells enriched from blood (not recorded which). The origin of the receptors is a woman in her thirties who had recovered from COVID-19. The CDR3 runs from the conserved cysteine through the conserved F or W. A D gene is named only where the DNA matches it firmly. The listing skips clone size in some rows; elsewhere it reads once, few, many or a size class.

>TRBV28|.|14|TRBJ1-6|.
TGTGCCAGCAGCCCCCCTCAAATGCGGGCACCCCTCCACTTT
CASSPPQMRAPLHF
>TRBV30|.|11|TRBJ1-2|.
TGTGCCTGGAGTGAGGGGTATGGCTACACCTTC
CAWSEGYGYTF
>TRBV28|TRBD1|15|TRBJ1-1|.
TGTGCCAGCAGCCCTTCGACAGGGTCGGGCACTGAAGCTTTCTTT
CASSPSTGSGTEAFF
>TRBV19|TRBD1|16|TRBJ2-5|.
TGTGCCAGTAGTATAGTAGCAGGGGGCTTGGGGGAGACCCAGTACTTC
CASSIVAGGLGETQYF
>TRBV5-1|TRBD1|15|TRBJ1-6|once
TGCGCCAGCAGCCCGTCGGGGACAGTTAATTCACCCCTCCACTTT
CASSPSGTVNSPLHF
>TRBV25-1|.|14|TRBJ2-2|few
TGTGCCAGCAGTGGAAGCAGGGACACCGGGGAGCTGTTTTTT
CASSGSRDTGELFF
>TRBV7-8|TRBD2|14|TRBJ2-7|.
TGTGCCAGCAGCCTGGGACTAGCGAGCTACGAGCAGTACTTC
CASSLGLASYEQYF
>TRBV6-5|.|15|TRBJ2-6|.
TGTGCCAGCACGAAGACAGACTCTGGGGCCAACGTCCTGACTTTC
CASTKTDSGANVLTF
>TRBV4-1|.|13|TRBJ2-5|once
TGCGCCAGCAGCCAAGTCAACGGAGAGACCCAGTACTTC
CASSQVNGETQYF
>TRBV7-2|.|15|TRBJ2-7|once
TGTGCCAGCAGCTTCGAGGTTAGTGCGGTCCTCGAGCAGTACTTC
CASSFEVSAVLEQYF
>TRBV11-1|TRBD1|15|TRBJ1-1|.
TGTGCCAGCAGCAAAACCGGGACAGGGCCCGCTGAAGCTTTCTTT
CASSKTGTGPAEAFF
>TRBV5-1|.|14|TRBJ1-3|.
TGCGCCAGCAGCCCCGGGGGGCCTGGAAACACCATATATTTT
CASSPGGPGNTIYF
>TRBV4-2|TRBD2|17|TRBJ2-2|.
TGTGCCAGCAGCCAAAGTCCAGCGGGAGTGGTTACCGGGGAGCTGTTTTTT
CASSQSPAGVVTGELFF
>TRBV18|.|14|TRBJ2-1|.
TGTGCCAGCTCAACGAGGGCCCCTAACAATGAGCAGTTCTTC
CASSTRAPNNEQFF
>TRBV27|TRBD1|13|TRBJ1-1|once
TGTGCCAGCACCTCGGGACAGGGAGGGGAAGCTTTCTTT
CASTSGQGGEAFF
>TRBV2|.|17|TRBJ2-2|few
TGTGCCAGCAGTAGCGATCTGGCGGGACGAAACACCGGGGAGCTGTTTTTT
CASSSDLAGRNTGELFF
>TRBV11-2|TRBD2|16|TRBJ2-1|.
TGTGCCAGCAGCTCGGTAGCGGGGGCCTCGAGGAATGAGCAGTTCTTC
CASSSVAGASRNEQFF
>TRBV2|TRBD2|14|TRBJ2-5|.
TGTGCCAGCAGTTGGCTAGCGGAGGGAGAGACCCAGTACTTC
CASSWLAEGETQYF
>TRBV6-5|.|14|TRBJ1-1|.
TGTGCCAGCAGTTACGACAGTTTGAACACTGAAGCTTTCTTT
CASSYDSLNTEAFF
>TRBV10-3|.|13|TRBJ2-2|few
TGTGCCATCACCCACGTAGTCACCGGGGAGCTGTTTTTT
CAITHVVTGELFF
>TRBV7-6|TRBD2|18|TRBJ2-1|once
TGTGCCAGCAGCTTATACCTGACTAGCGGTAGCTCCTACAATGAGCAGTTCTTC
CASSLYLTSGSSYNEQFF
>TRBV3-1/TRBV3-2|.|15|TRBJ1-3|.
TGTGCCAGCAGCCAAGAGGGACTGGGGTTTGAGGGCATATATTTT
CASSQEGLGFEGIYF
>TRBV4-1|.|13|TRBJ1-4|once
TGCGCCAGCAGCCAACAGGGGAGAGGAAAACTGTTTTTT
CASSQQGRGKLFF
>TRBV18|TRBD2|17|TRBJ2-7|.
TGTGCCAGCTCACCACTTCGAGCGGGAGTTGGTTCCTCCGAGCAGTACTTC
CASSPLRAGVGSSEQYF
>TRBV5-4|TRBD2|16|TRBJ2-3|.
TGTGCCAGCAGCCTGAAGCGGGAGGCCAGCACAGATACGCAGTATTTT
CASSLKREASTDTQYF
>TRBV4-2|.|15|TRBJ1-4|.
TGTGCCAGCAGCCAAGAGGGAGCGAGTGCTGAAAAACTGTTTTTT
CASSQEGASAEKLFF
>TRBV11-3|.|17|TRBJ1-1|once
TGTGCCAGCAGCTTAGCGTCCGACGGGACACTGAACACTGAAGCTTTCTTT
CASSLASDGTLNTEAFF
>TRBV5-1|TRBD1|15|TRBJ2-5|.
TGCGCCAGCAGCTTGAATCCAGGGGGCCAAGAGACCCAGTACTTC
CASSLNPGGQETQYF
>TRBV9|.|15|TRBJ1-1|.
TGTGCCAGCAGCGTAGGCGGTGGAATGAACACTGAAGCTTTCTTT
CASSVGGGMNTEAFF
>TRBV25-1|TRBD1|14|TRBJ2-7|.
TGTGCCAGCAGTCCGGGACAGGGTGTCCACGAGCAGTACTTC
CASSPGQGVHEQYF
>TRBV27|.|12|TRBJ2-3|.
TGTGCCAGCAGTTTGGGTGCAGGTACGCAGTATTTT
CASSLGAGTQYF
>TRBV30|TRBD1|14|TRBJ1-1|.
TGTGCCTGGATCCGACAGGGTTGGGACACTGAAGCTTTCTTT
CAWIRQGWDTEAFF
>TRBV6-4|TRBD2|15|TRBJ2-1|.
TGTGCCAGCAGTCTCGGGACTAGCGGGACCAATGAGCAGTTCTTC
CASSLGTSGTNEQFF
>TRBV15|TRBD1|15|TRBJ1-5|.
TGTGCCACCAGCAACCGGGACAGGGGAATTCAGCCCCAGCATTTT
CATSNRDRGIQPQHF
>TRBV5-6|TRBD1|15|TRBJ2-2|.
TGTGCCAGCAGTATCCGGGACAGGAACACCGGGGAGCTGTTTTTT
CASSIRDRNTGELFF
>TRBV29-1|.|14|TRBJ2-7|.
TGCAGCGTTGAGTCAGGGGGGTCTGGCTACGAGCAGTACTTC
CSVESGGSGYEQYF
>TRBV5-1|TRBD2|12|TRBJ2-1|once
TGCGCCAGCAGCTTGGAAGCGGGGCCTGGGTTCTTC
CASSLEAGPGFF
>TRBV13|.|18|TRBJ1-4|.
TGTGCCAGCAGTTCTAGGGACGGCGGGACCGGGGCTAATGAAAAACTGTTTTTT
CASSSRDGGTGANEKLFF
>TRBV6-6|.|15|TRBJ1-5|.
TGTGCCAGCAGTTACCCAGGGGCTGAAAATCAGCCCCAGCATTTT
CASSYPGAENQPQHF
>TRBV19|TRBD1|13|TRBJ2-1|.
TGTGCCACACAGGGGTCCTCCTACAATGAGCAGTTCTTC
CATQGSSYNEQFF